The 28 T cell receptor beta chains below all came from one sample that was sequenced in a study of T cell repertoires in cytomegalovirus infection. For these TCRs, the target antigens are not known. TCRdb independently ran MiXCR on the reads; one entry per CDR3 protein. The data hold hundreds of thousands of distinct CDR3 sequences, with roughly 42% observed a single time. The sequences come from cultured PBMCs, collected from culture after CMV antigen stimulation. These TCRs come from a human donor in good health (CMV status not recorded). Some clones in this sample may be carry-over from other donors' samples.

V usage is TRBV6-1 and J usage is TRBJ2-7; D not certain. The length of the CDR3 is 12 residues. V dropped 5 bases and J dropped 3 bases, with 8 bases sitting between them. Per germline, CDR1 MNHNS and CDR2 SASEGT. Here the CDR3 DNA reads TGTGCCAGCAGTAATCGCGGCTACGAGCAGTACTTC. Translated, it gives CASSNRGYEQYF.

In its sample, this clonotype was seen a few times. The V and J genes are TRBV6-6 and TRBJ2-7, with TRBD2 matching over 7 bases. The germline V gene has CDR1 MNHNY and CDR2 SVGAGI (reference sequence). This CDR3 is 14 amino acids long. V gave up 10 bases and J gave up 3 bases; unmatched junction bases: 12. The CDR3 region has the DNA TGTGCCACCCATCTGGGGAGGGGAATCTACGAGCAGTACTTC. Amino acids: CATHLGRGIYEQYF.

There are a few counts of this clonotype. This chain connects TRBV7-9 to TRBJ2-5; 7 bases match TRBD2. Germline assignment: CDR1 SEHNR and CDR2 FQNEAQ (reference sequence). CDR3 length: 12 amino acids. Trimming cost V 10 bases and J 1 base; bases outside gene matches: 3. The CDR3 DNA sequence: TGTGCCACCGAGCGGGGCCAAGAGACCCAGTACTTC. Encoded protein: CATERGQETQYF.

This clonotype has just a few counts. V usage is TRBV19 and J usage is TRBJ2-5; TRBD1 is a possible D gene (6 bases). Germline CDR1 is LNHDA and CDR2 is SQIVND (reference sequence). Trimming took off 10 bases at V and 5 bases at J, with 17 bases between the two ends. This CDR3 is built from 13 residues. The CDR3 loop is CATGGAQGETQYF. The DNA of the CDR3 is TGTGCCACTGGCGGAGCCCAGGGGGAGACCCAGTACTTC.

The chain carries TRBV29-1 and TRBJ2-1; D is perhaps TRBD1 (6 bases). The germline gives CDR1 SQVTM, CDR2 ANQGSEA. The V gene lost 0 bases and the J gene lost 4 bases, with 10 bases spanning the gap. The CDR3 covers 14 residues. CDR3 protein: CSVEDTGFYNEQFF. For the CDR3, the DNA is TGCAGCGTTGAAGATACAGGGTTTTACAATGAGCAGTTCTTC.

A few counts support this clonotype. Germline and junction disagree at one end, which may indicate a read error. The chain joins TRBV7-2 to TRBJ1-1, with a weak D call TRBD1 (6 bases). The CDR3 runs 13 residues. Germline V CDR1 and CDR2: SGHTA, FQGNSA. The CDR3 coding sequence is TGTGCCAGCAGCTTACGGCAGGGGCTCTCTTTGATGTTT. This sequence encodes CASSLRQGLSLMF.

This clonotype was counted a few times. The V call is TRBV7-6, the J call TRBJ1-6; D remains unclear. Germline V CDR1 and CDR2: SGHVS, FNYEAQ. Between the trimmed V and J ends, which lost 3 bases and 4 bases, there was a span of 10 bases. CDR3 length equals 15 residues. CDR3 in DNA: TGTGCCAGCAGCTTCGAGCGGGGATATAATTCACCCCTCCACTTT. Protein sequence: CASSFERGYNSPLHF.

The gene calls are TRBV7-6 and TRBJ2-2, with TRBD2 matching 8 bases. The CDR3 loop spans 14 amino acids. With V trimmed by 5 bases and J by 4 bases, 3 bases remained unmatched. Germline CDR1 and CDR2: SGHVS and FNYEAQ. The CDR3 loop is CASSRTSTTGELFF. The DNA of the CDR3 is TGTGCCAGCAGCCGGACTAGCACCACCGGGGAGCTGTTTTTT.

This clonotype was seen a few times. V gene TRBV7-8 combines with J gene TRBJ2-3; possibly TRBD2 for D (5 bases). Trimming removed 4 bases from V and 5 bases from J, with 13 bases in between. Germline values: CDR1 SGHVS, CDR2 FQNEAQ. CDR3 length equals 14 residues. CDR3 sequence reads: CASSSGVVLDTQYF. CDR3 DNA: TGTGCCAGCAGCTCCGGGGTCGTATTAGATACGCAGTATTTT.

In its sample, this clonotype was seen a few times. The gene calls are TRBV7-8 and TRBJ1-4; D call uncertain. CDR1 and CDR2 (germline): SGHVS, FQNEAQ. V dropped 1 base and J dropped 6 bases, with 9 bases sitting between them. The CDR3 spans 14 residues. The CDR3 sequence is CASSLVPADEKLFF. The CDR3 bases are TGTGCCAGCAGCTTAGTCCCTGCAGATGAAAAACTGTTTTTT.

This chain uses TRBV4-2 with TRBJ2-4; D gene ambiguous. The V gene's germline CDR1 is LGHNA and CDR2 YNFKEQ. CDR3 length: 14 residues. Trimming stripped 0 bases from V and 5 bases from J, with 8 bases between. The CDR3 DNA reads TGTGCCAGCAGCCAAGATCCCGGCCAAAACATTCAGTACTTC. This codes for CASSQDPGQNIQYF.

The V call is TRBV7-9, the J call TRBJ2-2; TRBD2 might be the D (7 bases). Germline V gives CDR1 SEHNR, CDR2 FQNEAQ (reference sequence). The CDR3 length is 15 residues. Deletions cut 8 bases from V and 3 bases from J, with 16 bases between. The CDR3, as DNA: TGTGCCAGCCGAGGGGGGGCGTACGACACCGGGGAGCTGTTTTTT. Amino acids: CASRGGAYDTGELFF.

The CDR3 here is CASRPTRWGEQYF. The CDR3 DNA follows: TGTGCCAGCAGGCCTACTAGGTGGGGCGAGCAGTACTTC. V is TRBV12-3 or TRBV12-4 and J is TRBJ2-7; TRBD2 is a possible D gene (5 bases). The germline V and J ends were trimmed by 6 bases and 6 bases, with 15 bases remaining between them. CDR3 length: 13 residues.

The chain joins TRBV12-3 or TRBV12-4 to TRBJ1-1; D is undetermined. The CDR3 runs to 14 residues. The V gene lost 3 bases and the J gene lost 0 bases, with 8 bases spanning the gap. DNA for the CDR3: TGTGCCAGCAGTTTGGGCAGTTTGAACACTGAAGCTTTCTTT. It translates to CASSLGSLNTEAFF.

The V call is TRBV2, the J call TRBJ1-2; D uncertain. With 4 bases removed from V and 3 bases from J, the gap between germline ends came to 9 bases. The CDR3 loop spans 13 amino acids. From germline, CDR1 is SNHLY and CDR2 FYNNEI. In DNA, the CDR3 is TGTGCCAGCAGTGTTTCAGCGGACTATGGCTACACCTTC. This sequence encodes CASSVSADYGYTF.

The rearrangement uses TRBV28 and TRBJ1-6, with D tentatively TRBD1 (5 bases). V gave up 1 base and J gave up 9 bases, with 13 bases separating them. CDR1 and CDR2 (germline): MDHEN, SYDVKM. The CDR3 covers 15 residues. Written as DNA, the CDR3 is TGTGCCAGCAGTTTATTCAGGGCCGTGGGTTCACCCCTCCACTTT. Its protein product is CASSLFRAVGSPLHF.

A few counts support this clonotype. The rearrangement joins TRBV7-2 to TRBJ1-1; D gene ambiguous. Germline assignment: CDR1 SGHTA and CDR2 FQGNSA. CDR3 length: 15 residues. With 5 bases removed from V and 7 bases from J, the gap between germline ends came to 20 bases. CDR3 DNA: TGTGCCAGCAGCCTCGGGATAACGAACTTCGGTGAAGCTTTCTTT. The encoded protein is CASSLGITNFGEAFF.

CDR3 in DNA: TGTGCCATCAGTGTCGGTGCGGGAGGGGCAGAATACGAGCAGTACTTC. Amino acid sequence: CAISVGAGGAEYEQYF. This rearrangement joins TRBV10-3 to TRBJ2-7; 9 bases agree with TRBD2. Germline V gene data show CDR1 as ENHRY and CDR2 as SYGVKD. V lost 4 bases, J lost 4 bases, and 11 bases stayed unmatched. The CDR3 sequence is 16 residues long.

The V and J genes are TRBV7-3 and TRBJ2-3; D tentatively fits TRBD1 or TRBD2 (5 bases each). There are 16 residues in the CDR3. V shed 5 bases and J shed 2 bases, with 17 bases lying between them. Germline V gene lookup returns CDR1 SGHTA and CDR2 FQGTGA. Here the CDR3 DNA reads TGTGCCAGCAGCCGCCGTGGGGGTCTATCCACAGATACGCAGTATTTT. Translation gives CASSRRGGLSTDTQYF.

This clonotype came up a few times. J is TRBJ1-6 and V is TRBV28; D perhaps matches TRBD1 (5 bases). Germline V gene lookup returns CDR1 MDHEN and CDR2 SYDVKM. This CDR3 is 14 amino acids long. Trimming pared 5 bases from V and 9 bases from J, leaving 14 bases between. CDR3 nucleotides: TGTGCCAGCAGTAGGGGTGCGGGGTCTTCACCCCTCCACTTT. This translates into CASSRGAGSSPLHF.

The CDR3 region is CSASVETYNEQFF. CDR3 DNA sequence: TGCAGTGCTAGCGTTGAGACCTACAATGAGCAGTTCTTC. V usage is TRBV20-1 and J usage is TRBJ2-1; D gene unclear. V gave up 3 bases and J gave up 2 bases, with 8 bases separating them. Germline CDR1 and CDR2: DFQATT and SNEGSKA (reference sequence). CDR3 length equals 13 residues.

The chain carries TRBV19 and TRBJ2-5, with 10 bases aligning to TRBD1. The V segment lost 4 bases and the J segment 5 bases; nucleotides outside the gene matches: 7. This CDR3 comprises 15 residues. CDR1 and CDR2 from the germline V gene are LNHDA and SQIVND (reference sequence). DNA for the CDR3: TGTGCCAGTAGTACGGACAGGGGGGACAGGGAGACCCAGTACTTC. Its translation is CASSTDRGDRETQYF.

The chain is built from TRBV7-9 and TRBJ2-5; 7 nucleotides align to TRBD1. J lost 1 base, V lost 5 bases, and 13 bases had no gene match. The length of the CDR3 is 17 residues. CDR1 is SEHNR and CDR2 is FQNEAQ in the germline V gene (reference sequence). CDR3 residues: CASSPYTLTGAQETQYF. CDR3 DNA: TGTGCCAGCAGCCCATACACACTCACAGGGGCCCAAGAGACCCAGTACTTC.

The rearrangement uses TRBV6-1 and TRBJ1-1; the D is unclear. Looked up from germline, CDR1 is MNHNS and CDR2 is SASEGT. The V gene lost 3 bases and the J gene lost 3 bases, with 5 bases spanning the gap. This CDR3 spans 12 amino acids. CDR3 bases: TGTGCCAGCAGTGACCCACACACTGAAGCTTTCTTT. It specifies CASSDPHTEAFF.

This rearrangement joins TRBV27 to TRBJ2-5; D gene ambiguous. Trimming shortened V by 8 bases and J by 4 bases, and 20 bases separated the two germline ends. Germline V gene data show CDR1 as MNHEY and CDR2 as SMNVEV (reference sequence). CDR3 length: 15 residues. The CDR3 loop is CASAIASSARETQYF. In DNA, the CDR3 is TGTGCCAGCGCTATCGCCTCAAGCGCCCGAGAGACCCAGTACTTC.

This clonotype has a handful of counts. The genes are TRBV7-2 and TRBJ2-7; possible D gene TRBD2, 6 bases. V gave up 2 bases and J gave up 4 bases, with 9 bases separating them. This CDR3 comprises 13 residues. CDR1 and CDR2 (germline): SGHTA, FQGNSA. The CDR3 DNA sequence: TGTGCCAGCAGCTTATTAGCGGATTACGAGCAGTACTTC. It translates to CASSLLADYEQYF.

There are a few counts of this clonotype. J is TRBJ2-1 and V is TRBV7-6; tentatively, D is TRBD2 (6 bases). The CDR3 covers 19 residues. The V gene lost 2 bases and the J gene lost 0 bases, with 20 bases spanning the gap. Germline V CDR1 and CDR2: SGHVS, FNYEAQ. CDR3 nucleotides: TGTGCCAGCAGCTTAAGGTCCCGCGGTGTCGGGAGCTCCTACAATGAGCAGTTCTTC. Translating it yields CASSLRSRGVGSSYNEQFF.

This clonotype occurred a few times. The genes are TRBV6-2 or TRBV6-3 and TRBJ2-1; D possibly corresponds to TRBD2 (6 bases). Trimming stripped 2 bases from V and 5 bases from J, with 19 bases between. Per the germline V gene, CDR1 is MNHEY and CDR2 is SVGEGT. CDR3 length equals 17 residues. CDR3 nucleotides: TGTGCCAGCAGTTACCCATCGTGGGGGGTATTGGACAATGAGCAGTTCTTC. Translation gives CASSYPSWGVLDNEQFF.